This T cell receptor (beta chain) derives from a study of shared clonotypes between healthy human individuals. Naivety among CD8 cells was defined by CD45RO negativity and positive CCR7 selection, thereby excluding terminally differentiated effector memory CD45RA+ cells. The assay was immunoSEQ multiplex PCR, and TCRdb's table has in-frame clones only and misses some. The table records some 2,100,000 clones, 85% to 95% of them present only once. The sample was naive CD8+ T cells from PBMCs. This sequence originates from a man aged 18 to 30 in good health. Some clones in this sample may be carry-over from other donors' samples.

The CDR3 here is CASSIRGSPADTQYF. The CDR3 bases are TGTGCCAGTAGTATTCGCGGGAGTCCCGCAGATACGCAGTATTTT. The chain joins TRBV19 to TRBJ2-3; 7 positions agree with TRBD2. V was pared by 3 bases and J by 4 bases, with 7 bases of the junction left unmatched. This CDR3 is built from 15 residues. CDR1 and CDR2 (germline): LNHDA, SQIVND (reference sequence).